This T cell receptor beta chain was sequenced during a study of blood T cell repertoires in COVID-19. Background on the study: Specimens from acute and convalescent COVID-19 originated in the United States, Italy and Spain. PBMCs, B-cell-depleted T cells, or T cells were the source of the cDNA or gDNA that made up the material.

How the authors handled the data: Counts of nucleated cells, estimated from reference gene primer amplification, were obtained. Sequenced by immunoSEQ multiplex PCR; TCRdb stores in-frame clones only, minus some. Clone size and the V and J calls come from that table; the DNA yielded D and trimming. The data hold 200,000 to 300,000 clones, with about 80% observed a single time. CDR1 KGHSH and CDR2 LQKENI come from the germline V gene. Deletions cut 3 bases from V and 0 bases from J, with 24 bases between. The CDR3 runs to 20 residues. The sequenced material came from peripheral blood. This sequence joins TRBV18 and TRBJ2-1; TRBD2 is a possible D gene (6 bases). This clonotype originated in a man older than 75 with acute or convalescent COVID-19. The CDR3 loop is CASSPTGGLTAWSSYNEQFF. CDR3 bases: TGTGCCAGCTCACCCACCGGGGGACTTACCGCATGGAGCTCCTACAATGAGCAGTTCTTC. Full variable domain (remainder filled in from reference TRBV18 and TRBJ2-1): NAGVMQNPRHLVRRRGQEARLRCSPMKGHSHVYWYRQLPEEGLKFMVYLQKENIIDESGMPKERFSAEFPKEGPSILRIQQVVRGDSAAYFCASSPTGGLTAWSSYNEQFFGPGTRLTVL.